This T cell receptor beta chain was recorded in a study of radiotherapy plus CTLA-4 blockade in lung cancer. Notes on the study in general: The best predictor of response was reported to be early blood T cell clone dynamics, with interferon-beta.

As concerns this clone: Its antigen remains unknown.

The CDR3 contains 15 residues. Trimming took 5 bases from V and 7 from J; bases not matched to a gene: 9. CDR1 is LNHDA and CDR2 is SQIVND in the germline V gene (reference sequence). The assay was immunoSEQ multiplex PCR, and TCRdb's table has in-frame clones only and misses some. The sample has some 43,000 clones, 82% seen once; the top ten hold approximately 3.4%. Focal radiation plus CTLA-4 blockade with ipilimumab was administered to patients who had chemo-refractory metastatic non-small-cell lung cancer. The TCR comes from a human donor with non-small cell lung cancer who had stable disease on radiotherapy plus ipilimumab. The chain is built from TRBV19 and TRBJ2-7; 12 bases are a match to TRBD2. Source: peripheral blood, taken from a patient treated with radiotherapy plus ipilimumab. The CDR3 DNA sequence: TGTGCCAGTAGTGCCCGGACTAGCGGGAAGTGGGAGCAGTACTTC. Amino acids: CASSARTSGKWEQYF.